A selection of T cell receptor beta chains follows, all from one sample in a study of Ad26.COV2.S vaccination and SARS-CoV-2 variants. Sequenced by immunoSEQ multiplex PCR; TCRdb stores in-frame clones only, minus some. The sample carries around 450,000 clones, 80% to 90% recorded once. Material: peripheral blood, obtained in a trial of Ad26.COV2.S vaccine versus placebo. These receptors were taken from a person between 18 and 60 years old who received the Ad26.COV2.S COVID-19 vaccine or a placebo. CDR3s include the opening cysteine and the closing phenylalanine or tryptophan. The D gene is left open where the match is weak. Clone size is given for some rows only: seen once, a few or many times, or a class if the clone is expanded.

v_gene,d_gene,abundance,j_gene,len,CDR3nt,CDR3aa
TRBV2,TRBD2,.,TRBJ2-2,17,TGTGCCAGCAGTGATCAGGGCGGGGGTCTAAACACCGGGGAGCTGTTTTTT,CASSDQGGGLNTGELFF
TRBV3-1/TRBV3-2,.,.,TRBJ1-1,15,TGTGCCAGCAGCCAAGAAGGGACATGGAGGACTGAAGCTTTCTTT,CASSQEGTWRTEAFF
TRBV11-2,TRBD2,.,TRBJ2-2,16,TGTGCCAGCAACTTCGGCGGACTAGCACACACCGGGGAGCTGTTTTTT,CASNFGGLAHTGELFF
TRBV4-3,.,few,TRBJ1-6,15,TGCGCCAGCAGCCAAGACGGCAGGGTGTGGACACCCCTCCACTTT,CASSQDGRVWTPLHF
TRBV7-6,TRBD1,.,TRBJ2-7,13,TGTGCCAGCAGCGACAGGGGGCTTTACGAGCAGTACTTC,CASSDRGLYEQYF
TRBV18,.,.,TRBJ1-1,13,TGTGCCAGCTCACCACTCTCGAACACTGAAGCTTTCTTT,CASSPLSNTEAFF
TRBV12-3/TRBV12-4,.,.,TRBJ2-1,13,TGTGCCAGCACCCGGACGGATGGCGGGGAGCAGTTCTTC,CASTRTDGGEQFF
TRBV27,.,.,TRBJ2-1,11,TGTGCCAGCAGCTACTCTTCATTGCAGTTCTTC,CASSYSSLQFF
TRBV12-3/TRBV12-4,.,.,TRBJ2-7,12,TGTGCCAGCAGTTTTGGGGGCTACGAGCAGTACTTC,CASSFGGYEQYF
TRBV15,.,.,TRBJ1-1,13,TGTGCCACCAGCAGAGATCCTGAGGGGAGAGCTTTCTTT,CATSRDPEGRAFF
TRBV7-9,TRBD1,.,TRBJ2-5,14,TGTGCCAGCAGCTTAGGGACAGGCCAAGAGACCCAGTACTTC,CASSLGTGQETQYF
TRBV7-2,.,.,TRBJ2-7,15,TGTGCCAGCAGCCACGGTTTCTATAATTCCTACGAGCAGTACTTC,CASSHGFYNSYEQYF
TRBV2,.,.,TRBJ2-1,15,TGTGCCAGCAGGGAGACAAAAGGGTCCTACAATGAGCAGTTCTTC,CASRETKGSYNEQFF
TRBV9,TRBD1,.,TRBJ2-7,14,TGTGCCAGCAGCGTACGGGACAGGGCGTACGAGCAGTACTTC,CASSVRDRAYEQYF
TRBV5-1,TRBD1,.,TRBJ2-3,14,TGCGCCAGCAGCTGGGGACAGGGGGCGGATACGCAGTATTTT,CASSWGQGADTQYF
TRBV2,TRBD1,.,TRBJ2-7,16,TGTGCCAGCAGAGAACTACGGGACAGGGGGTTCTACGAGCAGTACTTC,CASRELRDRGFYEQYF
TRBV5-1,.,.,TRBJ1-2,15,TGCGCCAGCAGCTTGTCGGCTGGGGGGGGCGATGGCTACACCTTC,CASSLSAGGGDGYTF
TRBV6-2/TRBV6-3,TRBD1,.,TRBJ1-5,14,TGTGCCAGCAGCCGGACAGGAGAAGGCCAGCCCCAGCATTTT,CASSRTGEGQPQHF
TRBV7-6,.,.,TRBJ2-1,17,TGTGCCAGCAGCTTATTGATGGTCCCCCCGACGGATCGCGAGCAGTTCTTC,CASSLLMVPPTDREQFF
TRBV7-2,TRBD2,.,TRBJ2-7,13,TGTGCCAGCAGCTGGGGGGGATCCTACGAGCAGTACTTC,CASSWGGSYEQYF
TRBV28,TRBD2,.,TRBJ2-5,14,TGTGCCAGCAGGGGACTAGCGGGAGAGGAGACCCAGTACTTC,CASRGLAGEETQYF
TRBV7-6,.,.,TRBJ1-1,15,TGTGCCAGCAGCGCGGGACGGCGGCTGAACACTGAAGCTTTCTTT,CASSAGRRLNTEAFF
TRBV6-6,TRBD1,.,TRBJ1-3,12,TGTGCCAGCAGCCGGACAGGGGACACCATATATTTT,CASSRTGDTIYF
TRBV15,TRBD1,.,TRBJ2-1,15,TGTGCCACCAGCGGTAGGGACAGGGTAAAATTTAAGCAGTTCTTC,CATSGRDRVKFKQFF
TRBV5-1,.,.,TRBJ2-6,15,TGCGCCAGCAGCGCGGACATTCCTGGGGCCAACGTCCTGACTTTC,CASSADIPGANVLTF
TRBV18,TRBD2,.,TRBJ2-1,19,TGTGCCAGCTCACCTTGGACTAGCGCGACGAACGGATATTACAATGAGCAGTTCTTC,CASSPWTSATNGYYNEQFF
TRBV30,.,.,TRBJ1-1,13,TGTGCCTCGGAAAGGGGATTGGGAACTGAAGCTTTCTTT,CASERGLGTEAFF
TRBV7-3,.,once,TRBJ1-1,13,TGTGCCAGCAGCTTAATGTCCGGGGCTGAAGCTTTCTTT,CASSLMSGAEAFF
TRBV5-1,TRBD1,.,TRBJ2-7,15,TGCGCCAGCAGCTTGGTTGGGACAGGGGTCTACGAGCAGTACTTC,CASSLVGTGVYEQYF